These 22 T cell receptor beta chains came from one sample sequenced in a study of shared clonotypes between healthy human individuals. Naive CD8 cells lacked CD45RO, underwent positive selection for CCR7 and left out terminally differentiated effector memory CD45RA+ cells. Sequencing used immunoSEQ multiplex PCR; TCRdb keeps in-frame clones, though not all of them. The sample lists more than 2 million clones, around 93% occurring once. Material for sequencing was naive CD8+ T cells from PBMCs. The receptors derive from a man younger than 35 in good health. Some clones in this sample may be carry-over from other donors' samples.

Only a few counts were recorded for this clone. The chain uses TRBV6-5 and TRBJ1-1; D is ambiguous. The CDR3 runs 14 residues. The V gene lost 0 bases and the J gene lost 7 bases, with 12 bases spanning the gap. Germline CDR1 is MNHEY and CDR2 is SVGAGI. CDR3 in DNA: TGTGCCAGCAGTTACTCCCCGGAGATCTATGAAGCTTTCTTT. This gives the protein CASSYSPEIYEAFF.

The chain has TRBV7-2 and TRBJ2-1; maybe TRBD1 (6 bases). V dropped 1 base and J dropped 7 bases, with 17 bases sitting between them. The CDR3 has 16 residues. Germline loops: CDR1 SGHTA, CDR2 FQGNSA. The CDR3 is CASSLDSRGVYNEQFF. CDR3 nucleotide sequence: TGTGCCAGCAGCTTAGATAGCAGGGGCGTATATAATGAGCAGTTCTTC.

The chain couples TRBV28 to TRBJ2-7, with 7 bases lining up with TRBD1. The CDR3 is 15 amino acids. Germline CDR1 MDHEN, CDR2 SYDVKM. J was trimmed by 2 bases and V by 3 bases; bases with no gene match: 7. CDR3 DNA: TGTGCCAGCAGTTTCTTAACCGGACAGGCCTACGAGCAGTACTTC. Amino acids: CASSFLTGQAYEQYF.

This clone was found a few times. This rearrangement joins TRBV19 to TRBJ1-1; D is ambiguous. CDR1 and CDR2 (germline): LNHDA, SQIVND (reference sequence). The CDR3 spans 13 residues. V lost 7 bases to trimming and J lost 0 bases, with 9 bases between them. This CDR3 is CASNDPMNTEAFF. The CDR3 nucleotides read TGTGCCAGTAATGACCCGATGAACACTGAAGCTTTCTTT.

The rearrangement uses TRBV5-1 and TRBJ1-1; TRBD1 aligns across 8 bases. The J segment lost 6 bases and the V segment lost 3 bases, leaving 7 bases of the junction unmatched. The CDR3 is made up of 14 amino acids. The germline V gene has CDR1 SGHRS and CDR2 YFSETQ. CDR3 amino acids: CASSSRGREPEAFF. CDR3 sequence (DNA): TGCGCCAGCAGCTCCAGGGGGCGCGAGCCTGAAGCTTTCTTT.

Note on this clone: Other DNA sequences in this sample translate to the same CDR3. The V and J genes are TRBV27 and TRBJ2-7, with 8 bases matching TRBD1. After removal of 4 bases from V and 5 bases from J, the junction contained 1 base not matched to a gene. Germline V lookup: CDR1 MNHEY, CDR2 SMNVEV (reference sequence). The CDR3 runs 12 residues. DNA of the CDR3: TGTGCCAGCAGTTCAGGGGGCCACGAGCAGTACTTC. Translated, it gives CASSSGGHEQYF.

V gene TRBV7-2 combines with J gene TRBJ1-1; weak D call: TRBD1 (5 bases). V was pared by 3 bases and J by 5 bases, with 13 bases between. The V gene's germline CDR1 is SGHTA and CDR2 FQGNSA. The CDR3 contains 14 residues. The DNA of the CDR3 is TGTGCCAGCAGCTTGCAGGGTATGGGGACTGAAGCTTTCTTT. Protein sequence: CASSLQGMGTEAFF.

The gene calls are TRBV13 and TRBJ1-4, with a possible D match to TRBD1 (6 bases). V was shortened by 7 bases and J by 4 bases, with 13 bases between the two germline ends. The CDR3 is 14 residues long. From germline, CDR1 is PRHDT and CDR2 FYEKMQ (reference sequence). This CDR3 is CASTLNRDNEKLFF. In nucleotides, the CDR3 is TGTGCCAGCACCCTCAACAGGGATAATGAAAAACTGTTTTTT.

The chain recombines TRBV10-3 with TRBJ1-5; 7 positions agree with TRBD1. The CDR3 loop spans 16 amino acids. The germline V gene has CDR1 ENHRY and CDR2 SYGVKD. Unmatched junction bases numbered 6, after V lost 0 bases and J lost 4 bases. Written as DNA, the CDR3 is TGTGCCATCAGTGAGTCGTTCGGGACAGCTAATCAGCCCCAGCATTTT. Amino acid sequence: CAISESFGTANQPQHF.

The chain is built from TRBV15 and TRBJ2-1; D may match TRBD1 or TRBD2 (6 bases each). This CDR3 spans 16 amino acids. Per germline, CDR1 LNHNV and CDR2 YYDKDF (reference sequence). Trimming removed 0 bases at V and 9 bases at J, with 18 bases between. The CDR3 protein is CATSRDGAGQGGEQFF. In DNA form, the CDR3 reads TGTGCCACCAGCAGAGACGGAGCGGGCCAAGGGGGTGAGCAGTTCTTC.

The CDR3 sequence is CATHSGAFPYEQYF. CDR3 DNA sequence: TGTGCCACCCATAGCGGGGCCTTTCCCTACGAGCAGTACTTC. The genes are TRBV19 and TRBJ2-7; 8 positions match TRBD2. Per the germline V gene, CDR1 is LNHDA and CDR2 is SQIVND (reference sequence). The V and J ends lost 10 bases and 2 bases, in that order; junction bases with no gene match: 10. The CDR3 runs to 14 residues.

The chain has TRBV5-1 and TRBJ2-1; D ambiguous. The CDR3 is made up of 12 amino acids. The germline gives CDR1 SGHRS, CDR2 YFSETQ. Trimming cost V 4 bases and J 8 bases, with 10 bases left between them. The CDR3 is CASSTRRDEQFF. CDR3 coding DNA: TGCGCCAGCAGCACCCGGAGAGATGAGCAGTTCTTC.

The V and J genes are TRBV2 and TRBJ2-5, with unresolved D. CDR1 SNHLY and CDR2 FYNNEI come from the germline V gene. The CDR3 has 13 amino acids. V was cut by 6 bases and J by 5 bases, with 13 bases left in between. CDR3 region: CASRDTNGETQYF. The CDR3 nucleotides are TGTGCCAGCAGAGACACAAACGGCGAGACCCAGTACTTC.

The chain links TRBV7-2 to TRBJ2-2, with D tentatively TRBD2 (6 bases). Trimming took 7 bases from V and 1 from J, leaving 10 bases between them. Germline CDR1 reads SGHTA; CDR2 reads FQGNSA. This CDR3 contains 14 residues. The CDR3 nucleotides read TGTGCCAGCACCTGGGGGGTGAACACCGGGGAGCTGTTTTTT. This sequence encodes CASTWGVNTGELFF. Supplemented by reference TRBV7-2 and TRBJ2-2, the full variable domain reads GAGVSQSPSNKVTEKGKDVELRCDPISGHTALYWYRQSLGQGLEFLIYFQGNSAPDKSGLPSDRFSAERTGGSVSTLTIQRTQQEDSAVYLCASTWGVNTGELFFGEGSRLTVL.

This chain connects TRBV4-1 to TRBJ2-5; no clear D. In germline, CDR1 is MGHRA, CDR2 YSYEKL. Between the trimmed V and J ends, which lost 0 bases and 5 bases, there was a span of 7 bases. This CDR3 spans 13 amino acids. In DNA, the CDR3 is TGCGCCAGCAGCCAAGAATTCGTGGAGACCCAGTACTTC. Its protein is CASSQEFVETQYF.

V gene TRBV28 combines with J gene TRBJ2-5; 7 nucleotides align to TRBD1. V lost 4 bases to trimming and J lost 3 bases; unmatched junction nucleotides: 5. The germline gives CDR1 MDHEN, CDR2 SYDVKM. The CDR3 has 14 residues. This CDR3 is CASSSDRLKETQYF. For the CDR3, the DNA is TGTGCCAGCAGTTCGGACAGGTTGAAAGAGACCCAGTACTTC.

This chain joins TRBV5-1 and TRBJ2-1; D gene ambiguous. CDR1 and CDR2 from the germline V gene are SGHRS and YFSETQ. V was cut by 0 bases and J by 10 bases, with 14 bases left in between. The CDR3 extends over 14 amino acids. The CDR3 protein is CASSLGAFEREQFF. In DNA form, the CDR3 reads TGCGCCAGCAGCTTGGGGGCTTTCGAGCGCGAGCAGTTCTTC.

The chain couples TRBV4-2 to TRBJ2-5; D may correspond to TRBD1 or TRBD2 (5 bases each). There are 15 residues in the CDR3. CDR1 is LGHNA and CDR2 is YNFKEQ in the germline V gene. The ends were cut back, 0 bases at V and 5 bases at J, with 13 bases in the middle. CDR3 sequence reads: CASSQEGDPHETQYF. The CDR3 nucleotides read TGTGCCAGCAGCCAAGAGGGGGACCCCCACGAGACCCAGTACTTC.

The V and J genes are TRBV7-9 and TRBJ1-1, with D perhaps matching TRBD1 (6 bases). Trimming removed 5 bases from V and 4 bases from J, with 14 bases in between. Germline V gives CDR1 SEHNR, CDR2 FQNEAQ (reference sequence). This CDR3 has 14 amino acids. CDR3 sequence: CASSEIQGSTEAFF. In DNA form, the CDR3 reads TGTGCCAGCAGCGAAATTCAGGGGAGCACTGAAGCTTTCTTT.

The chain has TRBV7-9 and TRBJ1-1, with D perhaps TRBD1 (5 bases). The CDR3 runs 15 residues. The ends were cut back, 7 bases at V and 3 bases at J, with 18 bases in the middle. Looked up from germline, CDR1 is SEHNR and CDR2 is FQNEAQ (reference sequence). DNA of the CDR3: TGTGCCAGCACCCACTCGAGCGGGGGGGACACTGAAGCTTTCTTT. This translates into CASTHSSGGDTEAFF.

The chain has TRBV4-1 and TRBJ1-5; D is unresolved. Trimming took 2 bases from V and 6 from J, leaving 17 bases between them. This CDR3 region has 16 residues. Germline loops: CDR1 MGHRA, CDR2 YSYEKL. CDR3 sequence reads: CASSQSDSGSFQPQHF. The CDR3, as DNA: TGCGCCAGCAGCCAATCCGATTCGGGGAGTTTTCAGCCCCAGCATTTT.

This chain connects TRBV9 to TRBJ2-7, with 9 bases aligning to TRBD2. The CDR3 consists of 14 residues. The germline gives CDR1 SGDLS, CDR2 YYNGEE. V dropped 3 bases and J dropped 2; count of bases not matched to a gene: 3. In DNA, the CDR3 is TGTGCCAGCAGCGGCGGACTAGCGACCTACGAGCAGTACTTC. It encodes CASSGGLATYEQYF.